These 5 T cell receptor beta chains were sequenced from one sample in a study of T cells in localized non-small cell lung cancer. Assay: immunoSEQ multiplex PCR; the TCRdb copy retains only in-frame clones and omits some. The sample contains around 67,000 clones, almost 90% of which appear only once. Specimen: peripheral blood, collected before any cancer treatment. These receptor sequences come from a woman aged 35-70 years with stage I lung adenocarcinoma.

The CDR3 loop is CASSVGLSAGPDTQYF. The CDR3 nucleotides read TGTGCCAGCAGCGTAGGTCTATCCGCCGGCCCAGATACGCAGTATTTT. The chain couples TRBV9 to TRBJ2-3; no clear D gene. In germline, CDR1 is SGDLS, CDR2 YYNGEE. This CDR3 region has 16 residues. V was cut by 0 bases and J by 4 bases, with 15 bases left in between.

J is TRBJ2-7 and V is TRBV5-5; possible D gene TRBD1, 6 bases. V was shortened by 4 bases and J by 3 bases, with 8 bases between the two germline ends. This CDR3 comprises 12 residues. Germline V lookup: CDR1 SGHKS, CDR2 YYEKEE (reference sequence). The CDR3 nucleotides read TGTGCCAGCAGCCCGGACAGCTACGAGCAGTACTTC. Translated: CASSPDSYEQYF.

Here the CDR3 DNA reads TGTGCCAGTAGTATAGAGTCGGGGGCAGGGCGTACGAGGCAGACCCAGTACTTC. Amino acid sequence: CASSIESGAGRTRQTQYF. The rearrangement joins TRBV19 to TRBJ2-5; D tentatively reads TRBD1 or TRBD2 (6 bases each). The ends were cut back, 0 bases at V and 6 bases at J, with 23 bases in the middle. The germline CDR1 and CDR2 sequences are LNHDA and SQIVND (reference sequence). This CDR3 has 18 amino acids.

The chain combines TRBV7-2 with TRBJ1-3; D is unresolved. CDR1 is SGHTA and CDR2 is FQGNSA in the germline V gene. This CDR3 is 14 amino acids long. V shed 8 bases and J shed 0 bases, with 11 bases lying between them. This chain's CDR3 is CASLAGYSGNTIYF. DNA of the CDR3: TGTGCCAGCTTAGCGGGCTACTCTGGAAACACCATATATTTT.

This clone was found once. The gene calls are TRBV4-1 and TRBJ1-4; no reliable D call. The length of the CDR3 is 19 residues. From germline, CDR1 is MGHRA and CDR2 YSYEKL. Trimming left V 4 bases short and J 7 bases short, with 28 bases between. The CDR3 loop reads CASSLLEAKVKVLGEKLFF. The CDR3, as DNA: TGCGCCAGCAGCCTTCTTGAGGCCAAAGTTAAGGTCTTGGGTGAAAAACTGTTTTTT.